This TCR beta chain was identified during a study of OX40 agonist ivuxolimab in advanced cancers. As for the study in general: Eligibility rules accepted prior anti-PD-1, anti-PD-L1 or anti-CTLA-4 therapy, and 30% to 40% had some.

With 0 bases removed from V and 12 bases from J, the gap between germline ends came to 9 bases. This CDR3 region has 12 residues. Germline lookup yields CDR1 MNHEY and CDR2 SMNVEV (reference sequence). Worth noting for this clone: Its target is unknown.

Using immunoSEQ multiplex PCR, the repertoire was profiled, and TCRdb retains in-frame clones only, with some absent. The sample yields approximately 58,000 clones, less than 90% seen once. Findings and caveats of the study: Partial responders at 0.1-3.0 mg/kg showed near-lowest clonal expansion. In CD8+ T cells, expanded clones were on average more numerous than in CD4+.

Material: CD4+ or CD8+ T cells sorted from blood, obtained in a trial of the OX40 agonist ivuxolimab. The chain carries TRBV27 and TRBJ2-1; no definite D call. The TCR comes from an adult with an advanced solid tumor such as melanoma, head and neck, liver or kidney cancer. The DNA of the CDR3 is TGTGCCAGCAGTTTATCGTCTAGTCGGCAGTTCTTC. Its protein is CASSLSSSRQFF.